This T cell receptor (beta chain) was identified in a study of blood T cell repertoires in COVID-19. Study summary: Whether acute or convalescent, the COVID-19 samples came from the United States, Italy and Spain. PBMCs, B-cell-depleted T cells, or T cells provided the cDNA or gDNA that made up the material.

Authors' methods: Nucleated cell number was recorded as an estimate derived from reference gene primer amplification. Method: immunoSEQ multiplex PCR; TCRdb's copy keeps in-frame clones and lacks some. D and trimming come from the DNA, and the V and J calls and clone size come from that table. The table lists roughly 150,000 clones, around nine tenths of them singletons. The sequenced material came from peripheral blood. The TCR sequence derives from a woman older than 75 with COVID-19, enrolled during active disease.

For the CDR3, the DNA is TGCGCCAGCAGCTTGGGCGGGACAGGCCAATCGTCTGGAAACACCATATATTTT. Its protein product is CASSLGGTGQSSGNTIYF. V usage is TRBV5-1 and J usage is TRBJ1-3; 8 nucleotides agree with TRBD1. This CDR3 has 18 amino acids. Germline lookup yields CDR1 SGHRS and CDR2 YFSETQ. The V and J ends lost 0 bases and 1 base, in that order; junction bases with no gene match: 9.